The present TCR beta chain was sequenced within a study of early T cells in non-severe SARS-CoV-2 infection. As for the study in general: The sequenced material was bulk RNA from unsorted whole blood, and its chains were unpaired.

This clonotype was recorded at least ten times. Its antigen remains unidentified. Molecules of cDNA were individually given unique molecular identifiers that were attached to them. MiXCR was run by TCRdb on the 5' RACE reads, yielding one entry per CDR3 protein. The table has under 70,000 distinct CDR3 sequences, about 13% seen once. Points from the study as a whole: VDJdb matching, biased toward anti-spike CD8 responses, missed private and CD4 specificities.

Germline loops: CDR1 SGHVS, CDR2 FNYEAQ. This CDR3 is 16 amino acids long. V gave up 1 base and J gave up 5 bases; unmatched junction bases: 9. The TCR comes from an adult who was a healthcare worker with PCR-confirmed SARS-CoV-2 infection or an uninfected control (not recorded which). The sample consisted of whole blood, taken at baseline. The gene calls are TRBV7-6 and TRBJ2-5, with TRBD2 matching over 8 bases. In DNA form, the CDR3 reads TGTGCCAGCAGCTTAGGCCCGGGGACTAGGTGGGAGACCCAGTACTTC. Amino acid sequence: CASSLGPGTRWETQYF.